A selection of T cell receptor beta chains follows, all from one sample in a study of T cells in Graves' hyperthyroidism and ophthalmopathy. TCRdb recomputed calls from the multiplex PCR reads with MiXCR, one row per CDR3 protein. The table records approximately 400,000 distinct CDR3 sequences, roughly 14% of them present only once. Sample: blood. These receptors were obtained from a man in his thirties or forties with Graves' hyperthyroidism that later progressed to Graves' ophthalmopathy. Both conserved end residues are part of each CDR3.

v_call	j_call	cdr3_aa
TRBV7-9	TRBJ2-7	CASSLARGVQNEQYF
TRBV27	TRBJ2-3	CASRRLAGALTDTQYF
TRBV28	TRBJ1-6	CASVQDLNSPLHF
TRBV12-3/TRBV12-4	TRBJ2-2	CASSLRGGGGANTGELFF
TRBV18	TRBJ2-5	CASSPPGLKETQYF
TRBV12-3/TRBV12-4	TRBJ1-2	CASSSGEWGYGYTF
TRBV20-1	TRBJ2-2	CSARELAGRGTGELFF
TRBV20-1	TRBJ2-2	CSARRQNSNTGELFF
TRBV5-1	TRBJ2-2	CASSPPGTANTGELFF
TRBV27	TRBJ1-4	CASSLSPGQGRVRKLFF
TRBV29-1	TRBJ1-2	CSVRQAANYGYTF
TRBV11-2	TRBJ2-1	CASSLTRGPHKNNEQFF
TRBV7-3	TRBJ2-2	CASSLFPPTNTGELFF
TRBV9	TRBJ2-2	CASSVGRNTGELFF
TRBV7-9	TRBJ2-3	CASSSGGNTQYF
TRBV18	TRBJ1-6	CASSPPGGRVVSPLHF
TRBV12-3/TRBV12-4	TRBJ1-5	CASSLGGQLNQPQHF
TRBV27	TRBJ1-1	CASASENSRTEAFF
TRBV10-3	TRBJ2-7	CATHVGREVGEQYF
TRBV19	TRBJ1-5	CASRTALNQPQHF
TRBV19	TRBJ2-5	CASSIIGIQETQYF
TRBV5-1	TRBJ1-1	CASSLPRGDTEAFF